One and the same sample provided the 8 T cell receptor beta chains below, sequenced in a study of blood T cell repertoires in COVID-19. Measured with immunoSEQ multiplex PCR; TCRdb has only the in-frame clones, and not every one. The table has about 340,000 clones, 65% to 90% seen once; the top ten hold about 7.1%. The sequenced material came from peripheral blood. The receptors were gathered from a woman between 55 and 75 years old with COVID-19, enrolled during active disease.

J is TRBJ1-6 and V is TRBV7-9; 7 nucleotides match TRBD1. The CDR3 is 13 residues long. CDR1 and CDR2 (germline): SEHNR, FQNEAQ (reference sequence). J was trimmed by 13 bases and V by 5 bases; bases with no gene match: 8. The CDR3 DNA sequence: TGTGCCAGCAGCGGCCGGGACAGTTTCCCCCTCCACTTT. Translation: CASSGRDSFPLHF.

The chain uses TRBV3-1 (or the pseudogene TRBV3-2) and TRBJ2-1, with 8 nucleotides matching TRBD2. CDR1 is LGHDT and CDR2 is YNNKEL in the germline V gene (reference sequence). The CDR3 is 12 residues long. Losses at the gene ends were 1 base for V and 14 bases for J; bases not matched to a gene: 4. The CDR3 bases are TGTGCCAGCAGCCAAGGTGGGACTAGAAAGTTCTTC. It specifies CASSQGGTRKFF.

The V and J genes are TRBV18 and TRBJ1-1; D is unclear. CDR3 length: 14 amino acids. V shed 2 bases and J shed 1 base, with 8 bases lying between them. CDR1 is KGHSH, CDR2 LQKENI, per germline. CDR3 residues: CASSPTTSNTEAFF. CDR3 DNA: TGTGCCAGCTCACCAACTACCTCGAACACTGAAGCTTTCTTT.

The chain employs TRBV7-8 and TRBJ1-2; D is possibly TRBD1 (5 bases). In germline, CDR1 is SGHVS, CDR2 FQNEAQ. Between the trimmed V and J ends, which lost 5 bases and 2 bases, there was a span of 18 bases. CDR3 length equals 16 residues. CDR3 amino acids: CASSPPDGGTNYGYTF. The CDR3 DNA is TGTGCCAGCAGCCCCCCCGATGGGGGGACCAACTATGGCTACACCTTC.

The gene calls are TRBV7-3 and TRBJ2-3, with 8 bases that match TRBD1. J gave up 5 bases and V 5 bases, and 3 bases lay outside the gene matches. This CDR3 comprises 13 residues. Germline CDR1 reads SGHTA; CDR2 reads FQGTGA. The CDR3 nucleotides read TGTGCCAGCAGCCGGACAGGGAGAGATACGCAGTATTTT. Its protein product is CASSRTGRDTQYF.

The table lists this clone with a count of one. This rearrangement joins TRBV24-1 to TRBJ2-3; TRBD2 is a possible D gene (5 bases). CDR3 length: 13 residues. The V gene lost 7 bases and the J gene lost 0 bases, with 7 bases spanning the gap. Looked up from germline, CDR1 is KGHDR and CDR2 is SFDVKD. DNA for the CDR3: TGTGCCACCAGCGGGGTAAGCACAGATACGCAGTATTTT. Its protein is CATSGVSTDTQYF.

V gene TRBV9 combines with J gene TRBJ2-1; D not certain. Germline V CDR1 and CDR2: SGDLS, YYNGEE. The V end lost 3 bases, the J end lost 2 bases, and 12 bases lay between the germline ends. The CDR3 is 15 amino acids. CDR3 DNA: TGTGCCAGCAGCGGAAAAGCGCCGACCTACAATGAGCAGTTCTTC. The encoded protein is CASSGKAPTYNEQFF. The whole variable domain, remainder taken from reference TRBV9 and TRBJ2-1, is DSGVTQTPKHLITATGQRVTLRCSPRSGDLSVYWYQQSLDQGLQFLIQYYNGEERAKGNILERFSAQQFPDLHSELNLSSLELGDSALYFCASSGKAPTYNEQFFGPGTRLTVL.

This clone was picked up one time. The chain uses TRBV19 and TRBJ1-6; D is possibly TRBD1 (6 bases). V dropped 0 bases and J dropped 7 bases, with 10 bases sitting between them. The germline V gene has CDR1 LNHDA and CDR2 SQIVND (reference sequence). The length of the CDR3 is 15 residues. CDR3 sequence: CASSIENRANSPLHF. The CDR3 nucleotides are TGTGCCAGTAGTATAGAGAACAGGGCCAATTCACCCCTCCACTTT.